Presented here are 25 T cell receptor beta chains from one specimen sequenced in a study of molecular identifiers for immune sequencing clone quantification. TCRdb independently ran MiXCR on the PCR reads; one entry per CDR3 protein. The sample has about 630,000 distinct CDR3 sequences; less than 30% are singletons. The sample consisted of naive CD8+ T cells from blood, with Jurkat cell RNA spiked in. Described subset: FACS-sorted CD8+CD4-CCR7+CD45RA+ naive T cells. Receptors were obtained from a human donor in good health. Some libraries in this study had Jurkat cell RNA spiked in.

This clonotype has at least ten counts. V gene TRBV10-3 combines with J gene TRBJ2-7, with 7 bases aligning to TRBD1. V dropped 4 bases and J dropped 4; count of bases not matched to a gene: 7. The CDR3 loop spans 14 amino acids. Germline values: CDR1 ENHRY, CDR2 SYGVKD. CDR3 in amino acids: CAISANDRVYEQYF. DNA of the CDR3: TGTGCCATCAGTGCAAACGACAGGGTGTACGAGCAGTACTTC.

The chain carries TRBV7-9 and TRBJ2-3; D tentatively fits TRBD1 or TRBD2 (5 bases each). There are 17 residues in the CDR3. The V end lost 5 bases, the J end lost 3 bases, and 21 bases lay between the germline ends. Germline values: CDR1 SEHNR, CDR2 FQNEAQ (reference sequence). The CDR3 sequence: CASSTTGTAFPTDTQYF. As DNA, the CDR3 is TGTGCCAGCAGCACTACCGGGACCGCCTTCCCAACAGATACGCAGTATTTT.

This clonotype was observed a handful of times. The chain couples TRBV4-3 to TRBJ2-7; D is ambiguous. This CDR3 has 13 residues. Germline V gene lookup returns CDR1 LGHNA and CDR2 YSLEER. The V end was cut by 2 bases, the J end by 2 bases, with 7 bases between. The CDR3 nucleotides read TGCGCCAGCAGCCAATGGAGAACCTACGAGCAGTACTTC. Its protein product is CASSQWRTYEQYF.

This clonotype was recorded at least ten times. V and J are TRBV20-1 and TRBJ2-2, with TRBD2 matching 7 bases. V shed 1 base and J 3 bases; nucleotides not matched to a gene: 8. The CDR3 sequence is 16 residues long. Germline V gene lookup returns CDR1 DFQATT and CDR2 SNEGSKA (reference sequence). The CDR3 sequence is CSARVRGRADTGELFF. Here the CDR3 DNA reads TGCAGTGCTAGAGTCCGGGGGAGGGCCGACACCGGGGAGCTGTTTTTT.

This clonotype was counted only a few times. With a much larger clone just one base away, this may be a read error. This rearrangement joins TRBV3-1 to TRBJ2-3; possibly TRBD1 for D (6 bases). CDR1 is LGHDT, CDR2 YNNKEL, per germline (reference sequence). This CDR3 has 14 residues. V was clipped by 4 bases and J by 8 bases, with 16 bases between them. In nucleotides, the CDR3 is TGTGCCAGCAGCCCGGGACAAGCGGAGGTTACGCAGTATTTT. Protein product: CASSPGQAEVTQYF.

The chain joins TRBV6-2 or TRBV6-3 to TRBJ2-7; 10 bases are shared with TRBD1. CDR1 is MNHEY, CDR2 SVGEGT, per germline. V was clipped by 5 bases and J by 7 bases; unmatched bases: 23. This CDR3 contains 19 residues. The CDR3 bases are TGTGCCAGCAGTAACCAAAAGCTGAAAAGCACCGGGACAGGGGAAGAGCAGTACTTC. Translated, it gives CASSNQKLKSTGTGEEQYF.

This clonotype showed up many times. CDR3: CSAGSTMNQPQHF. The CDR3 DNA is TGCAGTGCTGGATCTACGATGAATCAGCCCCAGCATTTT. The J gene is TRBJ1-5, the V gene TRBV20-1; D gene unclear. There are 13 residues in the CDR3. V lost 5 bases and J lost 4, with 12 bases in between. CDR1 is DFQATT and CDR2 is SNEGSKA in the germline V gene (reference sequence).

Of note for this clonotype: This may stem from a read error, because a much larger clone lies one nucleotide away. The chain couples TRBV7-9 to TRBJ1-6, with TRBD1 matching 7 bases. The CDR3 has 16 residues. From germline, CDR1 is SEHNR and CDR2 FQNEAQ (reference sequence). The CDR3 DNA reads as TGTGCCAGCAGCCCCCCCCAACAGGGGTATATTTCACCCCTCCACTTT. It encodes CASSPPQQGYISPLHF.

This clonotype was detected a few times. CDR3 residues: CASSQEAGGFYNEQFF. Written as DNA, the CDR3 is TGTGCCAGCAGCCAGGAAGCGGGGGGGTTCTACAATGAGCAGTTCTTC. The V and J genes are TRBV4-2 and TRBJ2-1; 10 bases match TRBD2. V gave up 3 bases and J gave up 3 bases; unmatched junction bases: 5. The germline V gene encodes CDR1 LGHNA and CDR2 YNFKEQ. CDR3 length equals 16 residues.

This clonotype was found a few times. The CDR3 loop is CASSSSGPLSSYNSPLHF. The CDR3 bases are TGTGCCAGCAGCTCATCCGGGCCCCTAAGCTCCTATAATTCACCCCTCCACTTT. The rearrangement joins TRBV7-8 to TRBJ1-6; no reliable D call. Trimming removed 4 bases at V and 0 bases at J, with 16 bases between. This CDR3 spans 18 amino acids. Germline V CDR1 and CDR2: SGHVS, FQNEAQ.

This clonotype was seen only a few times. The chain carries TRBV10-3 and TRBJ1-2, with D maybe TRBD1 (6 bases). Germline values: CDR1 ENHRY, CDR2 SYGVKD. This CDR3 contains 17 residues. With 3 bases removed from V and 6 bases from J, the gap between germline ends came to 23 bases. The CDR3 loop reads CAISESGNRVGDDGYTF. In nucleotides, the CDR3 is TGTGCCATCAGTGAAAGTGGAAACAGGGTCGGAGATGATGGCTACACCTTC.

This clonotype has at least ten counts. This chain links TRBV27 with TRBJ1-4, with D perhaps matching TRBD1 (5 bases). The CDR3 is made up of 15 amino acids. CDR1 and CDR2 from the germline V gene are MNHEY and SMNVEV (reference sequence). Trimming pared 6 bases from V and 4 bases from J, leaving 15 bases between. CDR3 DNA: TGTGCCAGCAGCCGGCAGGGTACCCGTAATGAAAAACTGTTTTTT. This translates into CASSRQGTRNEKLFF.

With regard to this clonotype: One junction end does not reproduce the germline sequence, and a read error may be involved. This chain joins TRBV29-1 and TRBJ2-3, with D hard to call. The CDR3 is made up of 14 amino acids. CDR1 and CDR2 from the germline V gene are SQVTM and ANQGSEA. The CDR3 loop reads CSIEVTDSTDTQYF. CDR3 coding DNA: TGCAGCATTGAAGTAACGGACAGCACAGATACGCAGTATTTT.

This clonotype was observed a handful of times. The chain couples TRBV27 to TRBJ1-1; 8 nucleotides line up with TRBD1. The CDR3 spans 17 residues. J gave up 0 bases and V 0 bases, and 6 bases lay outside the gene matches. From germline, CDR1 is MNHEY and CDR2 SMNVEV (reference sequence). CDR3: CASSLSGQGYVNTEAFF. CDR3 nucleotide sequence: TGTGCCAGCAGTTTATCCGGACAGGGTTACGTGAACACTGAAGCTTTCTTT.

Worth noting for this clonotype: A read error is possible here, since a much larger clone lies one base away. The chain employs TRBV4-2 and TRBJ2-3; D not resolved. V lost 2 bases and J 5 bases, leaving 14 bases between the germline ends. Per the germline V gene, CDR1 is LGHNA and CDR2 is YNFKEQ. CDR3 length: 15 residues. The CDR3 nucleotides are TGTGCCAGCAGCCAACCGCTAGTGGGAAAAGATACGCAGTATTTT. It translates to CASSQPLVGKDTQYF.

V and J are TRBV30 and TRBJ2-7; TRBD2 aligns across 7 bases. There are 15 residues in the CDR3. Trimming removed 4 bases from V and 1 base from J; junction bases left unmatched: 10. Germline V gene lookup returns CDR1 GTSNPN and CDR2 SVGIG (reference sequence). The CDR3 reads CAWNAVGGGSYEQYF. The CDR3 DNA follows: TGTGCCTGGAATGCCGTTGGCGGGGGATCCTACGAGCAGTACTTC.

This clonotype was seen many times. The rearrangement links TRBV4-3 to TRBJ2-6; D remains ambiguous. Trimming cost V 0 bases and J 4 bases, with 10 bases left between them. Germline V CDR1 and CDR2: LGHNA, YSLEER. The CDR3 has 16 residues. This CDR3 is CASSQDPVVGANVLTF. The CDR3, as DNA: TGCGCCAGCAGCCAAGATCCGGTTGTCGGGGCCAACGTCCTGACTTTC.

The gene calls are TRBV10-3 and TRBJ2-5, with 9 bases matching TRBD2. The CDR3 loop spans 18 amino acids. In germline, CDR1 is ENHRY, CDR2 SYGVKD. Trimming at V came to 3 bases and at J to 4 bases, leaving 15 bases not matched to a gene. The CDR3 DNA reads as TGTGCCATCAGTGAAAATGGCGGGGGGGCCGGATATGGAGAGACCCAGTACTTC. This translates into CAISENGGGAGYGETQYF.

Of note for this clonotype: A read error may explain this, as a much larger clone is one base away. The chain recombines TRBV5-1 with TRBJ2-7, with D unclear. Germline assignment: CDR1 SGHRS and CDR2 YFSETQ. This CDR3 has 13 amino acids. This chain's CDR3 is CASSLSGNYEQHF. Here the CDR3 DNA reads TGCGCCAGCAGCTTGTCTGGAAACTACGAGCAGCACTTC.

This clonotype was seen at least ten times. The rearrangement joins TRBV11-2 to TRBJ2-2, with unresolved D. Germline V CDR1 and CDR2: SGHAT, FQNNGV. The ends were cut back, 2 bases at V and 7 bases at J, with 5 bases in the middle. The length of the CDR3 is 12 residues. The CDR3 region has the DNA TGTGCCAGCAGCTTAACGGTCGGGGAGCTGTTTTTT. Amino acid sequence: CASSLTVGELFF.

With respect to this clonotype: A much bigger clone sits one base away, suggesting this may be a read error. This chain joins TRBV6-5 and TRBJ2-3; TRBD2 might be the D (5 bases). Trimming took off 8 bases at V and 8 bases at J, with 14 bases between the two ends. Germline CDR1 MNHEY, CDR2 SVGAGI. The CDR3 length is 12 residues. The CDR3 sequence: CASGHPEGTQYF. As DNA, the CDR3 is TGTGCCAGCGGCCATCCCGAGGGTACGCAGTATTTT.

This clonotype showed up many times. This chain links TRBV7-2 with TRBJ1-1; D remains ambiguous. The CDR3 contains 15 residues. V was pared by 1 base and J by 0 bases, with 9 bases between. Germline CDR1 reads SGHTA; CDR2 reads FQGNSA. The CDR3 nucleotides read TGTGCCAGCAGCTTAGACAGACCACTGAACACTGAAGCTTTCTTT. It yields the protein CASSLDRPLNTEAFF. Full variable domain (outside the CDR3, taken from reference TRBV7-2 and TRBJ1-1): GAGVSQSPSNKVTEKGKDVELRCDPISGHTALYWYRQSLGQGLEFLIYFQGNSAPDKSGLPSDRFSAERTGGSVSTLTIQRTQQEDSAVYLCASSLDRPLNTEAFFGQGTRLTVV.

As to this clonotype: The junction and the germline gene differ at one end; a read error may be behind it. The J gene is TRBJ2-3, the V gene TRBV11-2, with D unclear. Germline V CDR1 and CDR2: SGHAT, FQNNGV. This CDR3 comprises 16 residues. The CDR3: CASSPETGQGPDTPYF. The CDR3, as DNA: TGTGCCAGCAGCCCGGAGACCGGGCAAGGCCCAGATACGCCGTATTTT.

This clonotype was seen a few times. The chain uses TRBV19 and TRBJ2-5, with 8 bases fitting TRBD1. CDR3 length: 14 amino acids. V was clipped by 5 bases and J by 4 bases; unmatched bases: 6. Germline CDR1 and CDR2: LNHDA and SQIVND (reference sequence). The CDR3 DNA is TGTGCCAGTAGTCCGTGGGACAGGCCAGAGACCCAGTACTTC. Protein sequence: CASSPWDRPETQYF.

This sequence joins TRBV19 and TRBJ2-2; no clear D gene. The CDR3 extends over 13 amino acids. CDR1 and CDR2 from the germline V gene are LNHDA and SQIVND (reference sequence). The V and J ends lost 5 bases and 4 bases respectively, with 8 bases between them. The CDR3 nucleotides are TGTGCCAGTAGTCCTCACTCCACCGGGGAGCTGTTTTTT. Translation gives CASSPHSTGELFF.